This is a list of T cell receptor beta chains from one sample in a study of CD4 T cells in relation to SARS-CoV-2 and coronaviruses. Profiled with immunoSEQ multiplex PCR; TCRdb holds only in-frame clones, not every one. Found here are around 37,000 clones, 80% to 90% of them singletons; the top ten hold roughly 3%. Sequenced input: memory CD4+ T cells from PBMCs. The source is an adult with COVID-19. CDR3s include the opening cysteine and the closing phenylalanine or tryptophan. Fields, in order: V gene, J gene, clone size, D gene, CDR3 protein, CDR3 DNA. The D gene is left open where the match is weak. Clone size is stated in some rows and not others, as once, few, many or a class when expanded.

v_gene: TRBV12-3/TRBV12-4; j_gene: TRBJ1-1; abundance: few; d_gene: -; CDR3aa: CASSHPQNTEAFF; CDR3nt: TGTGCCAGCAGCCATCCCCAGAACACTGAAGCTTTCTTT
v_gene: TRBV5-8; j_gene: TRBJ2-7; abundance: -; d_gene: -; CDR3aa: CASSLEEAKAEQYF; CDR3nt: TGTGCCAGCAGCTTAGAAGAAGCGAAAGCCGAGCAGTACTTC
v_gene: TRBV5-1; j_gene: TRBJ1-2; abundance: -; d_gene: -; CDR3aa: CASSLAVRSRYGYTF; CDR3nt: TGCGCCAGCAGCTTGGCAGTTAGAAGCCGCTATGGCTACACCTTC
v_gene: TRBV16; j_gene: TRBJ2-1; abundance: -; d_gene: TRBD2; CDR3aa: CASSQFRSRWAGGPNEQFF; CDR3nt: TGTGCCAGCAGCCAATTTAGATCTCGTTGGGCGGGAGGGCCCAATGAGCAGTTCTTC
v_gene: TRBV7-8; j_gene: TRBJ2-7; abundance: -; d_gene: TRBD2; CDR3aa: CASSLTREGLEQYF; CDR3nt: TGTGCCAGCAGCTTAACTCGGGAGGGCCTCGAGCAGTACTTC
v_gene: TRBV6-1; j_gene: TRBJ2-2; abundance: -; d_gene: -; CDR3aa: CASSEVLFGNTGELFF; CDR3nt: TGTGCCAGCAGTGAAGTACTCTTTGGGAACACCGGGGAGCTGTTTTTT
v_gene: TRBV5-4; j_gene: TRBJ2-1; abundance: -; d_gene: -; CDR3aa: CASSLGGGTYNEQFF; CDR3nt: TGTGCCAGCAGCTTGGGCGGCGGGACTTACAATGAGCAGTTCTTC
v_gene: TRBV18; j_gene: TRBJ2-6; abundance: -; d_gene: TRBD1; CDR3aa: CASSPRTGGTGANVLTF; CDR3nt: TGTGCCAGCTCACCAAGGACAGGGGGCACTGGGGCCAACGTCCTGACTTTC
v_gene: TRBV7-8; j_gene: TRBJ2-7; abundance: -; d_gene: TRBD2; CDR3aa: CASSSGRLAGVEQYF; CDR3nt: TGTGCCAGCAGCTCCGGGCGCCTAGCGGGAGTCGAGCAGTACTTC
v_gene: TRBV28; j_gene: TRBJ1-2; abundance: -; d_gene: -; CDR3aa: CAIHRNNYGYTF; CDR3nt: TGTGCCATCCACAGGAATAACTATGGCTACACCTTC
v_gene: TRBV5-4; j_gene: TRBJ2-7; abundance: -; d_gene: -; CDR3aa: CASSLVAGRDEQYF; CDR3nt: TGTGCCAGCAGCTTGGTCGCAGGCCGGGACGAGCAGTACTTC
v_gene: TRBV7-9; j_gene: TRBJ2-1; abundance: -; d_gene: -; CDR3aa: CASSLPWGAGNYNEQFF; CDR3nt: TGTGCCAGCAGCTTACCCTGGGGTGCGGGAAACTACAATGAGCAGTTCTTC
v_gene: TRBV6-5; j_gene: TRBJ2-7; abundance: -; d_gene: -; CDR3aa: CASSRNQYEQYF; CDR3nt: TGTGCCAGCAGTCGTAACCAGTACGAGCAGTACTTC
v_gene: TRBV5-1; j_gene: TRBJ2-1; abundance: -; d_gene: TRBD2; CDR3aa: CASSRSGGPYNEQFF; CDR3nt: TGCGCCAGCAGCAGATCGGGAGGGCCGTACAATGAGCAGTTCTTC
v_gene: TRBV5-6; j_gene: TRBJ2-1; abundance: -; d_gene: -; CDR3aa: CASSLGPQDNEQFF; CDR3nt: TGTGCCAGCAGCTTGGGCCCCCAGGACAATGAGCAGTTCTTC
v_gene: TRBV11-3; j_gene: TRBJ1-1; abundance: once; d_gene: -; CDR3aa: CASSLDSGVEAFF; CDR3nt: TGTGCCAGCAGCTTAGATTCTGGGGTTGAAGCTTTCTTT
v_gene: TRBV28; j_gene: TRBJ1-5; abundance: -; d_gene: -; CDR3aa: CASSLYAGSNQPQHF; CDR3nt: TGTGCCAGCAGTTTATACGCAGGGAGCAATCAGCCCCAGCATTTT
v_gene: TRBV7-2; j_gene: TRBJ2-3; abundance: few; d_gene: -; CDR3aa: CASSPQGDTQYF; CDR3nt: TGTGCCAGCAGCCCCCAGGGAGATACGCAGTATTTT
v_gene: TRBV29-1; j_gene: TRBJ2-2; abundance: few; d_gene: TRBD2; CDR3aa: CSARRGANTGELFF; CDR3nt: TGCAGCGCACGGCGGGGGGCCAACACCGGGGAGCTGTTTTTT
v_gene: TRBV10-3; j_gene: TRBJ1-1; abundance: -; d_gene: -; CDR3aa: CAISEYGAGDTEAFF; CDR3nt: TGTGCCATCAGTGAGTACGGGGCCGGGGACACTGAAGCTTTCTTT
v_gene: TRBV5-1; j_gene: TRBJ2-1; abundance: -; d_gene: TRBD2; CDR3aa: CASSSIAGGYNEQFF; CDR3nt: TGCGCCAGCAGCAGTATAGCGGGAGGGTACAATGAGCAGTTCTTC
v_gene: TRBV9; j_gene: TRBJ2-3; abundance: -; d_gene: -; CDR3aa: CASSVGSLASGTQYF; CDR3nt: TGTGCCAGCAGCGTAGGCTCGCTCGCGTCGGGTACGCAGTATTTT
v_gene: TRBV2; j_gene: TRBJ2-1; abundance: -; d_gene: TRBD1; CDR3aa: CASSRGTETYNEQFF; CDR3nt: TGTGCCAGCAGTCGAGGGACAGAAACCTACAATGAGCAGTTCTTC
v_gene: TRBV28; j_gene: TRBJ2-1; abundance: -; d_gene: TRBD2; CDR3aa: CASIRSGTNYNEQFF; CDR3nt: TGTGCCAGCATCCGTAGCGGGACTAACTACAATGAGCAGTTCTTC
v_gene: TRBV9; j_gene: TRBJ2-1; abundance: -; d_gene: TRBD2; CDR3aa: CASSTTSGTDNEQFF; CDR3nt: TGTGCCAGCAGTACTACTAGCGGGACCGACAATGAGCAGTTCTTC
v_gene: TRBV7-8; j_gene: TRBJ1-1; abundance: few; d_gene: TRBD1; CDR3aa: CASSLTGGTEAFF; CDR3nt: TGTGCCAGCAGCTTAACAGGGGGCACTGAAGCTTTCTTT
v_gene: TRBV13; j_gene: TRBJ2-7; abundance: -; d_gene: TRBD2; CDR3aa: CASSSGVRGGWEQYF; CDR3nt: TGTGCCAGCAGCTCGGGGGTCCGGGGGGGATGGGAGCAGTACTTC
v_gene: TRBV3-1/TRBV3-2; j_gene: TRBJ2-7; abundance: -; d_gene: TRBD1; CDR3aa: CASSHYRTGGTYEQYF; CDR3nt: TGTGCCAGCAGCCACTACAGGACAGGGGGTACCTACGAGCAGTACTTC
v_gene: TRBV2; j_gene: TRBJ2-5; abundance: few; d_gene: TRBD2; CDR3aa: CASSDVVGGRKGETQYF; CDR3nt: TGTGCCAGCAGTGATGTTGTTGGCGGGAGGAAGGGAGAGACCCAGTACTTC
v_gene: TRBV28; j_gene: TRBJ1-5; abundance: -; d_gene: -; CDR3aa: CASSLLGESNQPQHF; CDR3nt: TGTGCCAGCAGTCTCCTGGGGGAAAGCAATCAGCCCCAGCATTTT
v_gene: TRBV15; j_gene: TRBJ2-1; abundance: -; d_gene: -; CDR3aa: CATSRGYGTRSRVNNEQFF; CDR3nt: TGTGCCACCAGCAGAGGGTATGGTACCCGTAGCAGAGTGAACAATGAGCAGTTCTTC
v_gene: TRBV7-2; j_gene: TRBJ2-1; abundance: -; d_gene: TRBD2; CDR3aa: CASSSFGTSGGKSYNEQFF; CDR3nt: TGTGCCAGCAGCTCGTTCGGGACTAGCGGGGGAAAGTCCTACAATGAGCAGTTCTTC
v_gene: TRBV6-1; j_gene: TRBJ2-1; abundance: -; d_gene: -; CDR3aa: CASTQAFGGNFDEQFF; CDR3nt: TGTGCCAGCACTCAAGCCTTTGGCGGGAATTTCGATGAGCAGTTCTTC
v_gene: TRBV18; j_gene: TRBJ2-7; abundance: -; d_gene: -; CDR3aa: CASSTTGEQYF; CDR3nt: TGTGCCAGCTCAACCACGGGAGAGCAGTACTTC
v_gene: TRBV10-3; j_gene: TRBJ2-1; abundance: -; d_gene: TRBD2; CDR3aa: CAIRSGSKYNEQFF; CDR3nt: TGTGCCATCAGGAGCGGGAGTAAATACAATGAGCAGTTCTTC
v_gene: TRBV12-3/TRBV12-4; j_gene: TRBJ2-1; abundance: -; d_gene: -; CDR3aa: CASSHGRWQFF; CDR3nt: TGTGCCAGCAGCCACGGCAGGTGGCAGTTCTTC
v_gene: TRBV30; j_gene: TRBJ1-3; abundance: -; d_gene: -; CDR3aa: CAWSPDRGNTIYF; CDR3nt: TGTGCCTGGAGCCCTGACAGGGGAAACACCATATATTTT
v_gene: TRBV5-6; j_gene: TRBJ1-1; abundance: -; d_gene: -; CDR3aa: CASSWDPGRRGQTEAFF; CDR3nt: TGTGCCAGCAGCTGGGATCCGGGACGGAGGGGTCAGACTGAAGCTTTCTTT
v_gene: TRBV30; j_gene: TRBJ2-7; abundance: -; d_gene: TRBD2; CDR3aa: CAWSLGGSSYEQYF; CDR3nt: TGTGCCTGGAGTTTGGGGGGGAGCTCCTACGAGCAGTACTTC
v_gene: TRBV3-1/TRBV3-2; j_gene: TRBJ2-1; abundance: -; d_gene: -; CDR3aa: CASSDGSLYEQFF; CDR3nt: TGTGCCAGCAGCGACGGGAGTCTGTATGAGCAGTTCTTC
v_gene: TRBV27; j_gene: TRBJ2-4; abundance: -; d_gene: TRBD1; CDR3aa: CASSFTGGSGIQYF; CDR3nt: TGTGCCAGCAGTTTCACAGGGGGCTCGGGCATTCAGTACTTC
v_gene: TRBV30; j_gene: TRBJ1-5; abundance: -; d_gene: -; CDR3aa: CAWRNRNSNQPQHF; CDR3nt: TGTGCCTGGAGAAACAGGAATAGCAATCAGCCCCAGCATTTT
v_gene: TRBV3-1/TRBV3-2; j_gene: TRBJ2-3; abundance: -; d_gene: TRBD2; CDR3aa: CASSQGERERDTQYF; CDR3nt: TGTGCCAGCAGCCAAGGGGAGCGGGAGAGGGATACGCAGTATTTT
v_gene: TRBV29-1; j_gene: TRBJ2-1; abundance: -; d_gene: TRBD2; CDR3aa: CSVDEGLAVSSYNEQFF; CDR3nt: TGCAGCGTTGATGAGGGACTAGCGGTCAGCTCCTACAATGAGCAGTTCTTC
v_gene: TRBV4-1; j_gene: TRBJ2-1; abundance: -; d_gene: TRBD1; CDR3aa: CASSQAGTGIFNEQFF; CDR3nt: TGCGCCAGCAGCCAAGCAGGGACAGGGATTTTCAATGAGCAGTTCTTC
v_gene: TRBV29-1; j_gene: TRBJ2-7; abundance: -; d_gene: TRBD2; CDR3aa: CSTARGGSGTYEQYF; CDR3nt: TGCAGCACCGCGCGGGGAGGGTCAGGGACCTACGAGCAGTACTTC
v_gene: TRBV5-1; j_gene: TRBJ2-7; abundance: -; d_gene: TRBD2; CDR3aa: CASSSLAGSTYEQYF; CDR3nt: TGCGCCAGCAGCTCATTAGCGGGATCCACCTACGAGCAGTACTTC
v_gene: TRBV29-1; j_gene: TRBJ2-2; abundance: -; d_gene: TRBD1; CDR3aa: CSVLQGAITGELFF; CDR3nt: TGCAGCGTATTACAGGGGGCGATCACCGGGGAGCTGTTTTTT
v_gene: TRBV5-4; j_gene: TRBJ2-4; abundance: -; d_gene: -; CDR3aa: CASSAGSVLAKNIQYF; CDR3nt: TGTGCCAGCAGTGCCGGGAGCGTGTTAGCCAAAAACATTCAGTACTTC
v_gene: TRBV11-2; j_gene: TRBJ1-5; abundance: once; d_gene: -; CDR3aa: CASSLGSGSNQPQHF; CDR3nt: TGTGCCAGCAGCTTAGGGTCGGGGTCAAATCAGCCCCAGCATTTT
v_gene: TRBV5-4; j_gene: TRBJ1-2; abundance: once; d_gene: -; CDR3aa: CASRRKAGAGLDYGYTF; CDR3nt: TGTGCCAGCAGAAGGAAGGCAGGAGCGGGCCTGGACTATGGCTACACCTTC